This T cell receptor (beta chain) was captured by sequencing in a study of control samples from healthy donors and cancer patients. The data were produced by immunoSEQ multiplex PCR, yet TCRdb's version contains in-frame clones alone and is incomplete. In the table there are about 58,000 clones, 85% to 95% of which are singletons. The CDR3 is 12 amino acids. V lost 7 bases and J 10 bases, leaving 13 bases between the germline ends. Germline CDR1 reads KGHDR; CDR2 reads SFDVKD. The sequenced sample was blood. The genes are TRBV24-1 and TRBJ2-1; D unclear. The clonotype originates from a man aged 25 to 45 in good health. The CDR3 loop is CATRSGPREQFF. Here the CDR3 DNA reads TGTGCCACCAGATCCGGGCCGCGCGAGCAGTTCTTC.